Below are 23 T cell receptor beta chains sequenced from a single sample in a study of T cell responses to AZD1222 COVID-19 vaccine. Using immunoSEQ multiplex PCR, the repertoire was profiled, and TCRdb retains in-frame clones only, with some absent. The table has 100,000 or so clones, about 88% seen once. The source was peripheral blood, collected on day 0 of AZD1222 vaccination. These receptors were taken from an adult in good health.

In this sample, this clone turned up a few times. V usage is TRBV5-5 and J usage is TRBJ2-7, with a weak D call TRBD1 (5 bases). Germline V gene sequence: CDR1 SGHKS, CDR2 YYEKEE (reference sequence). The CDR3 length is 14 residues. V lost 0 bases to trimming and J lost 6 bases, with 13 bases between them. CDR3 sequence reads: CASSLAGRAAEQYF. The DNA for the CDR3 is TGTGCCAGCAGCTTGGCCGGCAGGGCGGCCGAGCAGTACTTC. The full variable domain, its missing parts supplied by reference TRBV5-5 and TRBJ2-7, is DAGVTQSPTHLIKTRGQQVTLRCSPISGHKSVSWYQQVLGQGPQFIFQYYEKEERGRGNFPDRFSARQFPNYSSELNVNALLLGDSALYLCASSLAGRAAEQYFGPGTRLTVT.

This clone was seen a few times. The rearrangement links TRBV3-1 (or the pseudogene TRBV3-2) to TRBJ1-4; TRBD1 matches 7 bases. V was clipped by 5 bases and J by 8 bases; unmatched bases: 2. CDR1 is LGHDT, CDR2 YNNKEL, per germline (reference sequence). The CDR3 length is 12 residues. The CDR3 region has the DNA TGTGCCAGCAGCGGAGGGGGCGAAAAACTGTTTTTT. It specifies CASSGGGEKLFF.

The V and J genes are TRBV5-6 and TRBJ2-7; a weak D match, TRBD1 (6 bases). Trimming removed 4 bases at V and 6 bases at J, with 17 bases between. CDR3 size: 14 residues. The V gene's germline CDR1 is SGHDT and CDR2 YYEEEE. The DNA for the CDR3 is TGTGCCAGCAGCGAGGGGACACCTACGGGCGAGCAGTACTTC. It codes for CASSEGTPTGEQYF.

The V and J genes are TRBV9 and TRBJ2-7; 7 bases fit TRBD2. The CDR3 is 14 amino acids. V lost 4 bases, J lost 3 bases, and 7 bases stayed unmatched. Germline V gene data show CDR1 as SGDLS and CDR2 as YYNGEE. The CDR3 loop is CASSLGLTNYEQYF. For the CDR3, the DNA is TGTGCCAGCAGCCTGGGACTAACAAACTACGAGCAGTACTTC. Combining the CDR3 with reference TRBV9 and TRBJ2-7 gives the whole variable domain DSGVTQTPKHLITATGQRVTLRCSPRSGDLSVYWYQQSLDQGLQFLIQYYNGEERAKGNILERFSAQQFPDLHSELNLSSLELGDSALYFCASSLGLTNYEQYFGPGTRLTVT.

V is TRBV11-2 and J is TRBJ1-2; D gene unclear. Between the trimmed V and J ends, which lost 5 bases and 5 bases, there was a span of 18 bases. Germline CDR1 and CDR2: SGHAT and FQNNGV. This CDR3 has 15 amino acids. For the CDR3, the DNA is TGTGCCAGCAGCCTAATAGGCAATCGAGGGTATGGCTACACCTTC. This encodes CASSLIGNRGYGYTF.

This chain uses TRBV4-3 with TRBJ2-3; D perhaps matches TRBD2 (6 bases). The CDR3 length is 15 residues. Trimming took off 0 bases at V and 0 bases at J, with 7 bases between the two ends. CDR1 is LGHNA, CDR2 YSLEER, per germline. CDR3 sequence reads: CASSQEGGSTDTQYF. The CDR3 DNA reads TGCGCCAGCAGCCAAGAGGGGGGTAGCACAGATACGCAGTATTTT.

The chain employs TRBV6-1 and TRBJ1-1; maybe TRBD1 (6 bases). V dropped 3 bases and J dropped 1 base, with 9 bases sitting between them. The germline CDR1 and CDR2 sequences are MNHNS and SASEGT. The CDR3 has 14 amino acids. CDR3 in amino acids: CASSDRGKNTEAFF. The CDR3 bases are TGTGCCAGCAGTGATAGGGGGAAGAACACTGAAGCTTTCTTT.

The J gene is TRBJ1-1, the V gene TRBV27, with D unclear. Between the trimmed V and J ends, which lost 3 bases and 1 base, there was a span of 6 bases. In germline, CDR1 is MNHEY, CDR2 SMNVEV (reference sequence). This CDR3 has 13 residues. The CDR3 bases are TGTGCCAGCAGTTTGCTTAGGAACACTGAAGCTTTCTTT. It is translated as CASSLLRNTEAFF.

The chain combines TRBV29-1 with TRBJ1-2; 10 bases are a match to TRBD1. The CDR3 totals 13 residues. V dropped 6 bases and J dropped 6; count of bases not matched to a gene: 7. Looked up from germline, CDR1 is SQVTM and CDR2 is ANQGSEA. As DNA, the CDR3 is TGCAGCGTAGGGACAGGGGTTGGCGATGGCTACACCTTC. As protein: CSVGTGVGDGYTF.

This chain connects TRBV6-8 to TRBJ2-5; 7 positions match TRBD1. The germline V gene encodes CDR1 MNHGY and CDR2 SAAAGT. This CDR3 has 14 residues. After removal of 7 bases from V and 5 bases from J, the junction contained 10 bases not matched to a gene. CDR3 protein: CASTGGQVGETQYF. CDR3 bases: TGTGCCAGCACAGGCGGACAGGTCGGGGAGACCCAGTACTTC.

The chain combines TRBV5-6 with TRBJ2-1; 7 nucleotides agree with TRBD2. V lost 0 bases, J lost 5 bases, and 8 bases stayed unmatched. CDR1 SGHDT and CDR2 YYEEEE come from the germline V gene. The CDR3 loop spans 16 amino acids. The chain's CDR3 is CASSLGRLAEDNEQFF. Written as DNA, the CDR3 is TGTGCCAGCAGCTTGGGGAGGCTAGCGGAGGACAATGAGCAGTTCTTC.

This chain connects TRBV28 to TRBJ1-5; no clear D. CDR3 length: 14 amino acids. Trimming shortened V by 7 bases and J by 4 bases, and 14 bases separated the two germline ends. The germline V gene encodes CDR1 MDHEN and CDR2 SYDVKM. CDR3 DNA: TGTGCCAGCAAAGGTCAAATTGAGAATCAGCCCCAGCATTTT. It is translated as CASKGQIENQPQHF.

V gene TRBV4-2 combines with J gene TRBJ2-1, with 7 positions matching TRBD2. Germline trimming cut 8 bases from V and 8 bases from J; bases unmatched to any gene: 12. Germline V gives CDR1 LGHNA, CDR2 YNFKEQ. CDR3 size: 14 residues. As DNA, the CDR3 is TGTGCCAGCCGCCGGGGGGAATCGGGTTATGAGCAGTTCTTC. Translation: CASRRGESGYEQFF.

The chain couples TRBV11-3 to TRBJ2-3; D is uncertain. V was pared by 1 base and J by 2 bases, with 10 bases between. Germline V lookup: CDR1 SGHNT, CDR2 YENEEA. The length of the CDR3 is 15 residues. The CDR3: CASSLATTATDTQYF. CDR3 nucleotides: TGTGCCAGCAGCTTAGCCACGACGGCCACAGATACGCAGTATTTT.

The genes are TRBV4-2 and TRBJ2-1; D is undetermined. V was pared by 1 base and J by 3 bases, with 13 bases between. CDR1 LGHNA and CDR2 YNFKEQ come from the germline V gene. The CDR3 is made up of 16 amino acids. The CDR3 is CASSQANADLYNEQFF. The CDR3 region has the DNA TGTGCCAGCAGCCAAGCGAACGCAGATCTCTACAATGAGCAGTTCTTC.

The V gene is TRBV18, the J gene TRBJ1-4; a possible D gene is TRBD1 (5 bases). V was pared by 3 bases and J by 6 bases, with 11 bases between. Germline-derived CDR1 and CDR2 are KGHSH and LQKENI. The CDR3 has 14 residues. The CDR3 here is CASSPTVWDEKLFF. The CDR3 DNA reads TGTGCCAGCTCACCGACAGTTTGGGATGAAAAACTGTTTTTT.

The genes are TRBV7-9 and TRBJ2-7; the match to TRBD2 covers 10 bases. The CDR3 is 16 residues long. Germline CDR1 SEHNR, CDR2 FQNEAQ (reference sequence). The trim removed 8 bases at V and 4 bases at J, leaving 14 bases unmatched. CDR3: CASGRKAGGPLYEQYF. CDR3 coding DNA: TGTGCCAGCGGTAGGAAAGCGGGGGGGCCTTTGTACGAGCAGTACTTC.

V usage is TRBV5-1 and J usage is TRBJ2-1; 11 bases line up with TRBD2. Trimming cost V 0 bases and J 6 bases; bases outside gene matches: 2. CDR3 length: 15 residues. In germline, CDR1 is SGHRS, CDR2 YFSETQ. The CDR3 protein is CASSLELAGVNEQFF. Written as DNA, the CDR3 is TGCGCCAGCAGCTTGGAACTAGCGGGAGTCAATGAGCAGTTCTTC. Full variable domain (remainder filled in from reference TRBV5-1 and TRBJ2-1): KAGVTQTPRYLIKTRGQQVTLSCSPISGHRSVSWYQQTPGQGLQFLFEYFSETQRNKGNFPGRFSGRQFSNSRSEMNVSTLELGDSALYLCASSLELAGVNEQFFGPGTRLTVL.

The chain has TRBV2 and TRBJ2-5; either TRBD1 or TRBD2 may supply D (6 bases each). Germline V lookup: CDR1 SNHLY, CDR2 FYNNEI. Trimming left V 4 bases short and J 4 bases short, with 10 bases between. There are 13 residues in the CDR3. CDR3 nucleotides: TGTGCCAGCAGTGGGGGGGCCGCAGAGACCCAGTACTTC. Protein: CASSGGAAETQYF.

The V gene is TRBV7-6, the J gene TRBJ2-5; a weak D match, TRBD2 (6 bases). Trimming removed 8 bases from V and 4 bases from J, with 8 bases in between. Germline CDR1 and CDR2: SGHVS and FNYEAQ. The CDR3 runs to 11 residues. The CDR3 protein is CASSSVETQYF. The CDR3 nucleotides read TGTGCCAGCTCTAGCGTAGAGACCCAGTACTTC.

This clone was picked up a small number of times. The CDR3 DNA is TGTGCCAGGCACGACTACAATGAGCAGTTCTTC. This sequence encodes CARHDYNEQFF. The rearrangement joins TRBV30 to TRBJ2-1; D is ambiguous. CDR1 GTSNPN and CDR2 SVGIG come from the germline V gene (reference sequence). Trimming removed 8 bases from V and 3 bases from J, with 8 bases in between. CDR3 size: 11 residues.

V usage is TRBV28 and J usage is TRBJ2-2; 10 nucleotides line up with TRBD2. The CDR3 extends over 16 amino acids. The trim removed 6 bases at V and 6 bases at J, leaving 10 bases unmatched. Germline values: CDR1 MDHEN, CDR2 SYDVKM. The CDR3: CASRKLVAGGAGELFF. The CDR3 DNA sequence: TGTGCCAGCAGGAAGCTAGTAGCGGGAGGAGCCGGGGAGCTGTTTTTT.

V gene TRBV6-5 combines with J gene TRBJ2-2; D is tentatively TRBD1 or TRBD2 (6 bases each). This CDR3 has 14 residues. V was shortened by 0 bases and J by 6 bases, with 8 bases between the two germline ends. Germline V gene lookup returns CDR1 MNHEY and CDR2 SVGAGI. The CDR3 reads CASSYSRGAGELFF. The CDR3 DNA sequence: TGTGCCAGCAGTTACTCGAGGGGGGCCGGGGAGCTGTTTTTT.